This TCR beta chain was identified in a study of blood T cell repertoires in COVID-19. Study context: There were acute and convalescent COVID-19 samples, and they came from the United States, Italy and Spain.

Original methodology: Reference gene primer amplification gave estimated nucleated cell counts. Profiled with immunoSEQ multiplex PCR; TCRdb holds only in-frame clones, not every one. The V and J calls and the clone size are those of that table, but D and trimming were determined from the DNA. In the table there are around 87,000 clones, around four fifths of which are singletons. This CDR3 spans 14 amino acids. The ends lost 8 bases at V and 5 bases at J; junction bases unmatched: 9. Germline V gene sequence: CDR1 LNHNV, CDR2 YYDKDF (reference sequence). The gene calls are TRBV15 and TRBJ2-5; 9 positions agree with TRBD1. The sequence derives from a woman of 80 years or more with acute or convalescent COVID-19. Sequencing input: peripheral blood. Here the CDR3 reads CATYRDREGETQYF. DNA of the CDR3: TGTGCCACCTATCGGGACAGGGAGGGTGAGACCCAGTACTTC.